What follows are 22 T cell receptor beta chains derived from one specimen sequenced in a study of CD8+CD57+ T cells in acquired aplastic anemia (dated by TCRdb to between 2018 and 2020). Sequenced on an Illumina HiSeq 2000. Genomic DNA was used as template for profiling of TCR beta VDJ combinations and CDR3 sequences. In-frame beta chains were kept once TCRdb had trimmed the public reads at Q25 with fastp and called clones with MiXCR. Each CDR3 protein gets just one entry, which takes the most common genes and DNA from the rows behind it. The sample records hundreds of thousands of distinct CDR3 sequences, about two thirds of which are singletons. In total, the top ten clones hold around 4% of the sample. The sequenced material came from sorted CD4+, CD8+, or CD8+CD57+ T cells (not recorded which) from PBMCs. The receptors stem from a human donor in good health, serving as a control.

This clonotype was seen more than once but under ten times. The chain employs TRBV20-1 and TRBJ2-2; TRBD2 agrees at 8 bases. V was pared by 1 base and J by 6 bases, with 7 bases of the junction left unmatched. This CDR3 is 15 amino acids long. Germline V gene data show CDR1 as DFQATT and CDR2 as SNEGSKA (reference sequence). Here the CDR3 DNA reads TGCAGTGCTAGAGGGGGGAGCGGGGGAGCCGGGGAGCTGTTTTTT. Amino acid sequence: CSARGGSGGAGELFF.

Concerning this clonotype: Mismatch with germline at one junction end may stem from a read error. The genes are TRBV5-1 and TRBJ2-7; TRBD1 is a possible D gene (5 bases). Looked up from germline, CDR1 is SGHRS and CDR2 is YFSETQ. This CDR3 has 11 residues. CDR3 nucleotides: TGTGCCAGCAAGTTGGACATACAAAAGTACTTC. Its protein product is CASKLDIQKYF.

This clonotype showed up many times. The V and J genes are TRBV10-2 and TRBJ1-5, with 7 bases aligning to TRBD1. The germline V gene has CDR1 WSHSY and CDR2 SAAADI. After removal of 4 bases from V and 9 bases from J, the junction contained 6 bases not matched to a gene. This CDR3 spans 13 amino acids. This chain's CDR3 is CASSGEQGLPQHF. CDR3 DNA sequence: TGCGCCAGCAGTGGGGAACAGGGGCTGCCCCAGCATTTT.

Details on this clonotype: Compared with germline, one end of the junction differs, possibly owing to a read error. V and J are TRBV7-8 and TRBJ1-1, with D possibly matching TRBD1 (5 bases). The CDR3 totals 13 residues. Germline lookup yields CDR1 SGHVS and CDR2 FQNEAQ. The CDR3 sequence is CASGGGLKTEAFF. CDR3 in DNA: TGTGCCAGCGGGGGGGGATTGAAAACTGAAGCTTTCTTT. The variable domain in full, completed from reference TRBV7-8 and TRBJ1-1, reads GAGVSQSPRYKVAKRGQDVALRCDPISGHVSLFWYQQALGQGPEFLTYFQNEAQLDKSGLPSDRFFAERPEGSVSTLKIQRTQQEDSAVYLCASGGGLKTEAFFGQGTRLTVV.

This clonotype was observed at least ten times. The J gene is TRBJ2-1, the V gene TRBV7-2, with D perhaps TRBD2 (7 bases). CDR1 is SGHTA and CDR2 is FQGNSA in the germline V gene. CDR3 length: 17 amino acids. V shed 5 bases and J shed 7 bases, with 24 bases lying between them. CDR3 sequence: CASSLSPRGAPENEQFF. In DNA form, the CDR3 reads TGTGCCAGCAGCCTGAGCCCCCGGGGGGCTCCCGAAAATGAGCAGTTCTTC.

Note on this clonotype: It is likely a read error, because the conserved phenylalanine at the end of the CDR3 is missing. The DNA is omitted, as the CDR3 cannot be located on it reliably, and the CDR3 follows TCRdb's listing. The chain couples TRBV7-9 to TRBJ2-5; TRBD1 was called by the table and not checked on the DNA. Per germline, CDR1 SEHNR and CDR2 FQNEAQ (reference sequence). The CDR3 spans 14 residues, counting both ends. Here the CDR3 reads CATWLRGKGGSKYL.

The CDR3 sequence: CSAQVGGGDIQYF. CDR3 in DNA: TGCAGTGCCCAGGTGGGGGGGGGAGACATTCAGTACTTC. The chain carries TRBV20-1 and TRBJ2-4; 7 nucleotides line up with TRBD2. In germline, CDR1 is DFQATT, CDR2 SNEGSKA (reference sequence). The CDR3 length is 13 residues. V was clipped by 6 bases and J by 8 bases; unmatched bases: 10.

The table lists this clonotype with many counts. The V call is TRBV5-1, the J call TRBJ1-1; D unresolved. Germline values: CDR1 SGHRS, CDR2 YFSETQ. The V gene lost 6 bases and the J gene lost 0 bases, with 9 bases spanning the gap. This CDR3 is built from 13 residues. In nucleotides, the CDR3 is TGCGCCAGCACTACCGAATTGAACACTGAAGCTTTCTTT. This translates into CASTTELNTEAFF.

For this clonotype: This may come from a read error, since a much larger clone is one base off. CDR3 sequence: CASSRVGNQPQHF. In nucleotides, the CDR3 is TGTGCCAGCAGCAGGGTTGGCAATCAGCCCCAGCATTTT. This rearrangement joins TRBV9 to TRBJ1-5; no definite D call. This CDR3 region has 13 residues. Germline V CDR1 and CDR2: SGDLS, YYNGEE. Trimming stripped 4 bases from V and 2 bases from J, with 7 bases between.

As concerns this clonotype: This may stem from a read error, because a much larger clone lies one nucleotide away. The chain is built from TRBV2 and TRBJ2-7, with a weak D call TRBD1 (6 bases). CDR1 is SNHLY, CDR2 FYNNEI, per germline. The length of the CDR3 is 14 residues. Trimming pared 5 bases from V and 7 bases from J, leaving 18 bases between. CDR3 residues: CASSLGTGWDEQYF. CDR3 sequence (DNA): TGTGCCAGCAGTTTAGGTACAGGGTGGGATGAGCAGTACTTC.

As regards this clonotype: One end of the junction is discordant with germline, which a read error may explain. The CDR3 reads CAITTGKSLSSGNTF. Written as DNA, the CDR3 is TGTGCCATCACTACTGGAAAGTCCTTATCCTCTGGAAACACCTTC. The chain joins TRBV10-2 to TRBJ1-2, with unresolved D. Germline CDR1 WSHSY, CDR2 SAAADI. CDR3 size: 15 residues.

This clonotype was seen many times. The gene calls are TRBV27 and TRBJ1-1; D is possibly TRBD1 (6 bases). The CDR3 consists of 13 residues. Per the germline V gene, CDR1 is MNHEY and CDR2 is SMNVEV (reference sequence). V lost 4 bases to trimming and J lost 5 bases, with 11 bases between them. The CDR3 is CASSYRVGTEAFF. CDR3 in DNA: TGTGCCAGCAGTTACAGGGTAGGGACTGAAGCTTTCTTT.

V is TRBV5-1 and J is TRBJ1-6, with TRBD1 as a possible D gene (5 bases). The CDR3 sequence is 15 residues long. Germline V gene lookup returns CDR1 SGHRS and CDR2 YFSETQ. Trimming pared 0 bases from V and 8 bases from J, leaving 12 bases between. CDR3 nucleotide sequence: TGCGCCAGCAGCTTGGTCCGGGACCACGATTCACCCCTCCACTTT. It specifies CASSLVRDHDSPLHF.

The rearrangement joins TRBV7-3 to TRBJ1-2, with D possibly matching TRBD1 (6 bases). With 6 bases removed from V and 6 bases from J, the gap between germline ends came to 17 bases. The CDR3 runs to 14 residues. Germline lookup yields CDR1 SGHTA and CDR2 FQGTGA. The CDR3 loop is CASRAGQLEDGYTF. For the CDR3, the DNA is TGTGCCAGCAGAGCCGGACAGCTGGAAGATGGCTACACCTTC. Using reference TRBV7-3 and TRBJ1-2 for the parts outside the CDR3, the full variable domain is GAGVSQTPSNKVTEKGKYVELRCDPISGHTALYWYRQSLGQGPEFLIYFQGTGAADDSGLPNDRFFAVRPEGSVSTLKIQRTERGDSAVYLCASRAGQLEDGYTFGSGTRLTVV.

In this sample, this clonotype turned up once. The CDR3 protein is CASSQEYWEGATEAFF. The CDR3 DNA is TGTGCCAGCAGCCAAGAGTATTGGGAGGGGGCCACTGAAGCTTTCTTT. The chain recombines TRBV4-2 with TRBJ1-1; TRBD1 agrees at 7 bases. The germline V gene encodes CDR1 LGHNA and CDR2 YNFKEQ. The CDR3 spans 16 residues. V was pared by 0 bases and J by 4 bases, with 8 bases of the junction left unmatched.

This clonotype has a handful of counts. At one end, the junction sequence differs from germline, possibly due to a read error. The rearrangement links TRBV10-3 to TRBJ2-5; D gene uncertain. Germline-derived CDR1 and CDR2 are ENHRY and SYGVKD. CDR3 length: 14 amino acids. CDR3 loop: CASSPHVSPETQYF. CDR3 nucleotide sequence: TGTGCCAGCAGTCCACACGTCTCGCCAGAGACCCAGTACTTC.

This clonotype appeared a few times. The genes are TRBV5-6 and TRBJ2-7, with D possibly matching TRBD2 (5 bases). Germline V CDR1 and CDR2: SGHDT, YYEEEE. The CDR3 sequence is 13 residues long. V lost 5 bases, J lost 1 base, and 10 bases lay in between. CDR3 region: CASRYRDSYEQYF. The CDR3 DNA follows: TGTGCCAGCAGATATCGGGATTCCTACGAGCAGTACTTC.

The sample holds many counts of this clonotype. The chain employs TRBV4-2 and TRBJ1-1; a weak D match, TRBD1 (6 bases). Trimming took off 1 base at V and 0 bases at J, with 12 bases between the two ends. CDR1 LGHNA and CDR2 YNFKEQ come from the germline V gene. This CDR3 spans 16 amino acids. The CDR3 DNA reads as TGTGCCAGCAGCCAAGGAGGGGACACCTTGAACACTGAAGCTTTCTTT. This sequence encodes CASSQGGDTLNTEAFF.

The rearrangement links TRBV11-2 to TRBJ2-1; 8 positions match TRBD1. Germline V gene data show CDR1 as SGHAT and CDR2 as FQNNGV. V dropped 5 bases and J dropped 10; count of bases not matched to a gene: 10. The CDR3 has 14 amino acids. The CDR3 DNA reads TGTGCCAGCAGCCACGGGACAGGCCCCTACGAGCAGTTCTTC. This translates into CASSHGTGPYEQFF. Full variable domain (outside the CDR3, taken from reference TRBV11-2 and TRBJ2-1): EAGVAQSPRYKIIEKRQSVAFWCNPISGHATLYWYQQILGQGPKLLIQFQNNGVVDDSQLPKDRFSAERLKGVDSTLKIQPAKLEDSAVYLCASSHGTGPYEQFFGPGTRLTVL.

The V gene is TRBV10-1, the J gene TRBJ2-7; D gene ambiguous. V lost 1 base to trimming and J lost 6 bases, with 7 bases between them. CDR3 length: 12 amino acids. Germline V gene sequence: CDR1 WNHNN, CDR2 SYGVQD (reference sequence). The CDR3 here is CASSELTSEQYF. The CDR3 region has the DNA TGCGCCAGCAGTGAGTTGACGTCCGAGCAGTACTTC.

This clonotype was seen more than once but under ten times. CDR3: CATSTGQRYGYTF. The CDR3 nucleotides read TGTGCCACCAGCACGGGACAGCGCTATGGCTACACCTTC. The V and J genes are TRBV15 and TRBJ1-2; TRBD1 matches at 7 bases. CDR3 length equals 13 residues. Unmatched junction bases numbered 3, after V lost 4 bases and J lost 4 bases. Germline CDR1 LNHNV, CDR2 YYDKDF (reference sequence).

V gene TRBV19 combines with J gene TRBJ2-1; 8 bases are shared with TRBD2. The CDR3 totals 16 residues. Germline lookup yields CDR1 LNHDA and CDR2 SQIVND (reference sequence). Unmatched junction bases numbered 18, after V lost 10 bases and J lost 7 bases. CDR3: CATSNFVAGNGNEQFF. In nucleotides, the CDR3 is TGTGCCACCAGTAATTTCGTAGCGGGGAACGGGAATGAGCAGTTCTTC.